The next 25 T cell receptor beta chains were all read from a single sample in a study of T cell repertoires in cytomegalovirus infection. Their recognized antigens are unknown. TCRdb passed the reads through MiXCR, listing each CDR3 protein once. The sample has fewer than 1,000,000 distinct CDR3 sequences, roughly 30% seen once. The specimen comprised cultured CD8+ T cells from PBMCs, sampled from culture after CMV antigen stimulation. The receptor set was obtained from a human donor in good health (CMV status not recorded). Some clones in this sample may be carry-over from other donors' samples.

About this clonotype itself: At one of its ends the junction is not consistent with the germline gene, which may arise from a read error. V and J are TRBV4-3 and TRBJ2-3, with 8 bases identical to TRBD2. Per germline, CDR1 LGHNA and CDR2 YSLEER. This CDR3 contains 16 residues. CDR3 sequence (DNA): TGCGCCAGCAGCAAAGATCCGGGGGGGGCCACAGATACGCAGTATTTT. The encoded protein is CASSKDPGGATDTQYF.

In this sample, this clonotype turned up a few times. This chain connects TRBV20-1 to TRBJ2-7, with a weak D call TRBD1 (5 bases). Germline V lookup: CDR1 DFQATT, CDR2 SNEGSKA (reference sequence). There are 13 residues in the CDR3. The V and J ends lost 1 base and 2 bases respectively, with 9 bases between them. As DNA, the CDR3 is TGCAGTGCTAGAGGGACAACCGCCTACGAGCAGTACGTC. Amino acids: CSARGTTAYEQYV.

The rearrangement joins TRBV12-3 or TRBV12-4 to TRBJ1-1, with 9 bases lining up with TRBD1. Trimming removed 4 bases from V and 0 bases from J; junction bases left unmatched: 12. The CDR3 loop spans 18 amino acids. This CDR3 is CASSSRTGAHEVNTEAFF. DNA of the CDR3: TGTGCCAGCAGTTCAAGGACAGGGGCCCACGAGGTGAACACTGAAGCTTTCTTT.

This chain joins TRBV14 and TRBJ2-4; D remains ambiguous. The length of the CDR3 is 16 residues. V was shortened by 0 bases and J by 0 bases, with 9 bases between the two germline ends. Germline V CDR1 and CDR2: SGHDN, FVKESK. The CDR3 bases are TGTGCCAGCAGCCAAGAGGGTTCGCAAGCCAAAAACATTCAGTACTTC. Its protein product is CASSQEGSQAKNIQYF. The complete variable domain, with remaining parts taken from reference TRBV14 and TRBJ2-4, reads EAGVTQFPSHSVIEKGQTVTLRCDPISGHDNLYWYRRVMGKEIKFLLHFVKESKQDESGMPNNRFLAERTGGTYSTLKVQPAELEDSGVYFCASSQEGSQAKNIQYFGAGTRLSVL.

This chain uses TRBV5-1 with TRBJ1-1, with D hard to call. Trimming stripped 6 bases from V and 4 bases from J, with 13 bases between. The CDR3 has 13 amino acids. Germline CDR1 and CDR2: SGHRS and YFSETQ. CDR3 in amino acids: CASTPNGVTEAFF. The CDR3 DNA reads TGCGCCAGCACTCCAAATGGGGTCACTGAAGCTTTCTTT.

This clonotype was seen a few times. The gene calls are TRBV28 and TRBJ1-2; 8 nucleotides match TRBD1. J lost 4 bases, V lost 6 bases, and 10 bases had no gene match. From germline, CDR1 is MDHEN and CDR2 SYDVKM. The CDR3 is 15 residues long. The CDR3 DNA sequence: TGTGCCAGCAGCCCCGACAGGGGCCACTTCTATGGCTACACCTTC. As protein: CASSPDRGHFYGYTF.

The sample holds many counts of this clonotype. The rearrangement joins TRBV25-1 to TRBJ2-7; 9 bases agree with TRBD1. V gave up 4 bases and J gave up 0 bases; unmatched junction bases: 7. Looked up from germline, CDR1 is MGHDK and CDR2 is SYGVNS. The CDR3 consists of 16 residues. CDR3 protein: CASSGPGQGSSYEQYF. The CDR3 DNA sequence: TGTGCCAGCAGTGGTCCCGGACAGGGGAGCTCCTACGAGCAGTACTTC.

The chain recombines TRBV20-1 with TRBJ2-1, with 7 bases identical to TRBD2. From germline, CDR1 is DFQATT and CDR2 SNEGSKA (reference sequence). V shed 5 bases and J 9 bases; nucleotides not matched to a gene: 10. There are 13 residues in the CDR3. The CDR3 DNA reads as TGCAGTGCTCTGACTAGCTCGAGCTTTGAGCAGTTCTTC. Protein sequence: CSALTSSSFEQFF.

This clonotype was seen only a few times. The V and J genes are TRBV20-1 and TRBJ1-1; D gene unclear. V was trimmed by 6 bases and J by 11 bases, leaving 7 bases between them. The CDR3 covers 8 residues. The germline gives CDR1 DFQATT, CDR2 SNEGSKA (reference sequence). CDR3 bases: TGCAGTGCGGACGGGGCTTTCTTT. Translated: CSADGAFF.

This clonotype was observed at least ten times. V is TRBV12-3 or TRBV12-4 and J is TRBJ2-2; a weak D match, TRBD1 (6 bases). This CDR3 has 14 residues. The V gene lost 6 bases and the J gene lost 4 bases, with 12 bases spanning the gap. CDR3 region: CASSLTGITGELFF. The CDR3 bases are TGTGCCAGCAGCCTGACAGGAATCACCGGGGAGCTGTTTTTT.

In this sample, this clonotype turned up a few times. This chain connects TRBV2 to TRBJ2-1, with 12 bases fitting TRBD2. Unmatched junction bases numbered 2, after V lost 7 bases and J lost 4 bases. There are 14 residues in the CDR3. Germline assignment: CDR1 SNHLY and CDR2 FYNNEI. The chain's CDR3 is CASTTSGSYNEQFF. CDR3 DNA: TGTGCCAGCACGACTAGCGGGAGTTACAATGAGCAGTTCTTC.

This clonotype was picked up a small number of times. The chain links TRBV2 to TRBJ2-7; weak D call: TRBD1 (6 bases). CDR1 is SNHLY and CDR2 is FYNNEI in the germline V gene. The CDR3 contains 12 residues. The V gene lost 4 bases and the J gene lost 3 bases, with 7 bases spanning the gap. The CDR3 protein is CASSGRGYEQYF. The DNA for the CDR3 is TGTGCCAGCAGTGGCAGGGGCTACGAGCAGTACTTC.

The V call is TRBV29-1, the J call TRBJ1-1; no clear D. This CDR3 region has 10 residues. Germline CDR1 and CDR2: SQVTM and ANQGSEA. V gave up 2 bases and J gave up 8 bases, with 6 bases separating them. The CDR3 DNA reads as TGCAGCGTTGAAACCTTCGAAGCTTTCTTT. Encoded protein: CSVETFEAFF.

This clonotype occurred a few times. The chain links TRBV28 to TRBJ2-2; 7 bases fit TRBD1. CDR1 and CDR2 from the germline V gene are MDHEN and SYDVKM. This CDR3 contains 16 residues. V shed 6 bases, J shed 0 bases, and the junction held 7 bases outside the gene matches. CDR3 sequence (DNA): TGTGCCAGCAGCCCGGGACAGAATGCGAACACCGGGGAGCTGTTTTTT. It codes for CASSPGQNANTGELFF.

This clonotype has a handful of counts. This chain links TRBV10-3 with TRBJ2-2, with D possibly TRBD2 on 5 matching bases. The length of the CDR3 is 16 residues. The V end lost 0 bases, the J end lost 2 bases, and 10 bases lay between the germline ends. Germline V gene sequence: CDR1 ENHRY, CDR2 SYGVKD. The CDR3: CAISESDSGNTGELFF. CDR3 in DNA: TGTGCCATCAGTGAGTCGGATTCGGGAAACACCGGGGAGCTGTTTTTT.

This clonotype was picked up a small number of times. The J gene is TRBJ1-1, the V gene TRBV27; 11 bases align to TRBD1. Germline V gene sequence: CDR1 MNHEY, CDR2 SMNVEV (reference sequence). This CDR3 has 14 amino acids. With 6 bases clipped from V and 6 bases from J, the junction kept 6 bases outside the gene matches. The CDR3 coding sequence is TGTGCCAGCAGCCACCCGGGACAGGGGGCTGAAGCTTTCTTT. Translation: CASSHPGQGAEAFF.

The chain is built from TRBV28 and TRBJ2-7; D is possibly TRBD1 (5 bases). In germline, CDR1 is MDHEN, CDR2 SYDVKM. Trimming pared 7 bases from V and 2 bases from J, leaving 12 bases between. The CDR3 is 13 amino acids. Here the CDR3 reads CASNQRGTYEQYV. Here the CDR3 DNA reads TGTGCCAGCAACCAAAGGGGTACCTACGAGCAGTACGTC.

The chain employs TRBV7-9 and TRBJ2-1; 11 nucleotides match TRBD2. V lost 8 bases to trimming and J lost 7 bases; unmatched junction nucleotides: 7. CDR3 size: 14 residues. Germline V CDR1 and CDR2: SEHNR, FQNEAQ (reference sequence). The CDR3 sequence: CASGVTSGGNEQFF. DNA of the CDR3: TGTGCCAGCGGGGTTACTAGCGGGGGAAATGAGCAGTTCTTC. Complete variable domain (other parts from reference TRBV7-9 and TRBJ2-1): DTGVSQNPRHKITKRGQNVTFRCDPISEHNRLYWYRQTLGQGPEFLTYFQNEAQLEKSRLLSDRFSAERPKGSFSTLEIQRTEQGDSAMYLCASGVTSGGNEQFFGPGTRLTVL.

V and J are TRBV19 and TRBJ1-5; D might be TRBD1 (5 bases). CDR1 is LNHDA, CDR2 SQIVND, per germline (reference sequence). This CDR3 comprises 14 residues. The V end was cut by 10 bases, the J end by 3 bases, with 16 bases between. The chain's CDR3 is CATMDRGLNQPQHF. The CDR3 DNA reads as TGTGCCACCATGGACCGGGGACTCAATCAGCCCCAGCATTTT.

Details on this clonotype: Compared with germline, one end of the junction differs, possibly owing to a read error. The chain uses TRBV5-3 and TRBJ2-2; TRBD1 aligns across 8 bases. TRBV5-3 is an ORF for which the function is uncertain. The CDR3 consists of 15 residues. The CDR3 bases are TGTGCCAGCAGCTTGGAAATGACAGGGGCCGGGGAGCTGTTTTTT. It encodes CASSLEMTGAGELFF.

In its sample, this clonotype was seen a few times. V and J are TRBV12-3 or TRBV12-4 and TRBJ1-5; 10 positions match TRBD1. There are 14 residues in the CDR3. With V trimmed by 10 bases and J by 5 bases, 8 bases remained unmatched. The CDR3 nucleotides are TGTGCCACCAGGACAGGGGGGATCCATCAGCCCCAGCATTTT. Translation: CATRTGGIHQPQHF.

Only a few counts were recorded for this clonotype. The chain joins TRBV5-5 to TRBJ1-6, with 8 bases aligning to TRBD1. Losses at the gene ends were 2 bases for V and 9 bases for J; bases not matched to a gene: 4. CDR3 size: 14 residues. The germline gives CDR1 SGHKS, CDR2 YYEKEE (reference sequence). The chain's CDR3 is CASSLATGASPLHF. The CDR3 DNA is TGTGCCAGCAGCTTAGCGACAGGGGCTTCACCCCTCCACTTT.

The CDR3 reads CASSLKGAGSNQPQHF. As DNA, the CDR3 is TGTGCCAGCAGCTTAAAGGGCGCAGGGAGCAATCAGCCCCAGCATTTT. This chain joins TRBV7-6 and TRBJ1-5; tentatively, D is TRBD1 (5 bases). The CDR3 runs to 16 residues. Germline CDR1 reads SGHVS; CDR2 reads FNYEAQ. V gave up 2 bases and J gave up 1 base, with 12 bases separating them.

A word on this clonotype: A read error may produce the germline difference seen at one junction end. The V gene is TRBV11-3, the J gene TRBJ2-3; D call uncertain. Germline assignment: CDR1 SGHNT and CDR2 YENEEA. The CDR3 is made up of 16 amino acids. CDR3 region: CVSSLRPPHIGDTQYF. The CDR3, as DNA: TGTGTCAGCAGCTTAAGACCTCCGCACATAGGAGATACGCAGTATTTT. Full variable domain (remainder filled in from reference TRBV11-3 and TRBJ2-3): EAGVVQSPRYKIIEKKQPVAFWCNPISGHNTLYWYLQNLGQGPELLIRYENEEAVDDSQLPKDRFSAERLKGVDSTLKIQPAELGDSAVYLCVSSLRPPHIGDTQYFGPGTRLTVL.

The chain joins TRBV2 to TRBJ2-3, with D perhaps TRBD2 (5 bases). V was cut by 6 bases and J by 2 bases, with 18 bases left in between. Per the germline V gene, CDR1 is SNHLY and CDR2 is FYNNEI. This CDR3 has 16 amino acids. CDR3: CASRLGRNEVTDTQYF. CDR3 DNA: TGTGCCAGCAGATTGGGGAGAAATGAAGTCACAGATACGCAGTATTTT. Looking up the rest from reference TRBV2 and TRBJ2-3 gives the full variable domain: EPEVTQTPSHQVTQMGQEVILRCVPISNHLYFYWYRQILGQKVEFLVSFYNNEISEKSEIFDDQFSVERPDGSNFTLKIRSTKLEDSAMYFCASRLGRNEVTDTQYFGPGTRLTVL.